The present T cell receptor beta chain was sequenced within a study of T cell responses to AZD1222 COVID-19 vaccine. Remarks on this clone: Its antigen is currently unknown.

Trimming pared 1 base from V and 6 bases from J, leaving 7 bases between. This CDR3 comprises 11 residues. Germline loops: CDR1 DFQATT, CDR2 SNEGSKA (reference sequence). Repertoires were generated with immunoSEQ multiplex PCR, while TCRdb's copy carries only in-frame clones and drops some. The data show some 130,000 clones, with just over 85% seen just once and around 20% held by the top ten. Study observations and caveats: Vaccine-associated CD4 TCRs spanned spike, dominant at 160-218 and 743-854. Spike-specific TCRs gained breadth and depth after people received two AZD1222 doses. Only a handful of AZD1222 recipients, roughly 6 in all, had baseline seropositivity.

Source: peripheral blood, taken on day 0 of MenACWY control vaccination. This chain connects TRBV20-1 to TRBJ2-7, with D maybe TRBD2 (5 bases). This TCR derives from an adult in good health. The CDR3 reads CSARGLSEQYF. The CDR3 DNA reads TGCAGTGCTAGAGGACTAAGCGAGCAGTACTTC.